This T cell receptor (beta chain) was sequenced in a study of T cells expressing NK-cell markers. Study at large: HCMV seropositivity characterized most of the eight sequenced donors, and seronegativity one. Findings and limits, study-wide: The dominant NKG2C+ clonotypes represented about 1.0-7.5% of CD8+ T cells in more than five donors.

After re-calling the 5' RACE reads, TCRdb lists one entry per CDR3 protein, DNA absent. Listed are roughly 420,000 distinct CDR3 sequences; under 7.5% falls within the top ten. The CDR3 contains 14 residues. The germline V gene encodes CDR1 LGHDT and CDR2 YNNKEL (reference sequence). Points on this clonotype: Its matching antigen is unknown.

This sequence originates from a woman aged 18-69 years in good health. The chain couples TRBV3-1 to TRBJ2-7; TCRdb indicates TRBD1, and absent DNA this call remains unverified. The specimen sequenced was blood T cells: a sorted CD56 or NKG2C T cell subset, CD4+ or CD8+ T cells, or bulk PBMC T cells (not recorded which). The CDR3 sequence: CASSQPGESYEQYF.